Below are 16 T cell receptor beta chains sequenced from a single sample in a study of T cells in women clearing cervical HPV infection. The data were produced by immunoSEQ multiplex PCR, yet TCRdb's version contains in-frame clones alone and is incomplete. The sample has 30,000 to 35,000 clones. The material sequenced was blood buffy coat. These receptors came from a woman between 18 and 75 years old with a cervical HPV16 infection that either progressed to CIN3+ or cleared (not recorded which).

On this clone: The CDR3 extends 3 residues past the end of the read, so its final part is completed from the germline J gene. This chain uses TRBV6-1 with TRBJ2-4; no reliable D call. The V and J ends lost 4 bases and 2 bases respectively, with 9 bases between them. The CDR3 length is 14 residues. Per the germline V gene, CDR1 is MNHNS and CDR2 is SASEGT. CDR3 sequence: CASSVSLTKNIQYF. The DNA read from the CDR3 is TGTGCCAGCAGTGTCTCGCTAACCAAAAACATT.

Turning to this clone: The read terminates 3 residues before the CDR3 end, so the remaining end is supplied by the germline J gene. V is TRBV20-1 and J is TRBJ2-7, with 10 bases aligning to TRBD1. The germline V gene encodes CDR1 DFQATT and CDR2 SNEGSKA (reference sequence). With 5 bases clipped from V and 1 base from J, the junction kept 5 bases outside the gene matches. There are 14 residues in the CDR3. The CDR3 spells CSAPTGGRSYEQYF. The covered CDR3 bases are TGCAGTGCTCCGACAGGGGGCCGTTCCTACGAG.

With respect to this clone: The read ends 3 residues before the CDR3 terminus; that terminus is restored from the germline J gene. The rearrangement joins TRBV7-8 to TRBJ2-3; 10 bases fit TRBD1. This CDR3 spans 16 amino acids. Germline CDR1 is SGHVS and CDR2 is FQNEAQ. Unmatched junction bases numbered 9, after V lost 4 bases and J lost 5 bases. The CDR3 sequence is CASSSWPGQGIDTQYF. The sequenced part of the CDR3 DNA is TGTGCCAGCAGCTCCTGGCCGGGACAGGGGATAGATACG.

As regards this clone: The read stops 3 residues short of the end of the CDR3; the missing end is completed from the germline J gene. The chain carries TRBV19 and TRBJ1-1; 9 bases fit TRBD1. The CDR3 has 15 amino acids. Germline V gene sequence: CDR1 LNHDA, CDR2 SQIVND (reference sequence). V trimming: 7 bases; J trimming: 5 bases; junction bases outside the gene matches: 11. CDR3 sequence reads: CASKPKQGAETEAFF. CDR3 bases read: TGTGCCAGTAAACCAAAACAGGGGGCTGAGACTGAA.

Of note for this clone: The read ends 3 residues before the CDR3 terminus; that terminus is restored from the germline J gene. The chain has TRBV5-1 and TRBJ2-3; the match to TRBD2 covers 9 bases. This CDR3 has 15 amino acids. From germline, CDR1 is SGHRS and CDR2 YFSETQ. The ends lost 4 bases at V and 4 bases at J; junction bases unmatched: 7. CDR3 sequence reads: CASSPRGGEADTQYF. Partial CDR3 DNA: TGCGCCAGCAGCCCGCGGGGGGGTGAGGCAGATACG.

Note on this clone: Read sequence stops 3 residues before the CDR3 end, and the germline J gene provides the missing end. V is TRBV7-8 and J is TRBJ1-1; no reliable D call. The germline gives CDR1 SGHVS, CDR2 FQNEAQ. The CDR3 spans 17 residues. Trimming cost V 2 bases and J 0 bases, with 16 bases left between them. CDR3: CASSLRVGSRMNTEAFF. The DNA read from the CDR3 is TGTGCCAGCAGCTTACGGGTCGGCAGCCGGATGAACACTGAA.

A word on this clone: The CDR3 is cut off 3 residues early in the read; its end comes from the germline J gene. The sample contains more than one DNA sequence encoding this CDR3. The V gene is TRBV19, the J gene TRBJ1-2, with 8 bases aligning to TRBD1. The CDR3 is 15 amino acids. Germline V gene lookup returns CDR1 LNHDA and CDR2 SQIVND (reference sequence). The V gene end was trimmed by 6 bases and the J gene end by 6 bases; junction bases not matched to a gene: 12. CDR3 DNA, as far as it was read: TGTGCCAGTAGGAACCCTCGGACAGGGTGGGATGGC. Its protein is CASRNPRTGWDG. The full CDR3 protein reads CASRNPRTGWDGYTF. The full variable domain, with the rest looked up from reference TRBV19 and TRBJ1-2, is DGGITQSPKYLFRKEGQNVTLSCEQNLNHDAMYWYRQDPGQGLRLIYYSQIVNDFQKGDIAEGYSVSREKKESFPLTVTSAQKNPTAFYLCASRNPRTGWDGYTFGSGTRLTVV.

Of note for this clone: The CDR3 end falls 3 residues outside the read, so it is completed with the germline J gene. The chain is built from TRBV20-1 and TRBJ1-1, with 10 bases fitting TRBD1. Germline V lookup: CDR1 DFQATT, CDR2 SNEGSKA (reference sequence). The CDR3 totals 15 residues. The ends lost 4 bases at V and 1 base at J; junction bases unmatched: 6. This chain's CDR3 is CSAIDRGHWNTEAFF. CDR3 DNA (partial): TGCAGTGCTATAGACAGGGGGCATTGGAACACTGAA.

For this clone: Read sequence stops 3 residues before the CDR3 end, and the germline J gene provides the missing end. The chain joins TRBV20-1 to TRBJ1-6; 7 bases map to TRBD1. The ends lost 1 base at V and 9 bases at J; junction bases unmatched: 6. The CDR3 loop spans 14 amino acids. Germline CDR1 is DFQATT and CDR2 is SNEGSKA (reference sequence). CDR3 protein: CSARATGVGSPLHF. The part of the CDR3 DNA that was read is TGCAGTGCTAGAGCCACAGGGGTTGGTTCACCC.

Notes on this clone: The CDR3 is cut off 3 residues early in the read; its end comes from the germline J gene. This chain uses TRBV20-1 with TRBJ2-3; maybe TRBD1 (7 bases). The CDR3 sequence is 14 residues long. The germline V gene encodes CDR1 DFQATT and CDR2 SNEGSKA (reference sequence). Trimming cost V 0 bases and J 6 bases, with 13 bases left between them. The CDR3 here is CSARDHSGGDTQYF. The CDR3 DNA, read in part, is TGCAGTGCTAGAGATCACTCAGGGGGGGATACG.

About this clone: The read comes to an end 3 residues before the CDR3 does, leaving the germline J gene to fill in the end. This sequence joins TRBV19 and TRBJ1-3; 9 nucleotides match TRBD1. CDR1 and CDR2 (germline): LNHDA, SQIVND (reference sequence). The V gene end was trimmed by 9 bases and the J gene end by 4 bases; junction bases not matched to a gene: 7. This CDR3 has 14 amino acids. CDR3 DNA, as far as it was read: TGTGCCAGCAGGGACAGGGTAGCCGGAAACACC. It is translated as CASRDRVAGNT. In full, the CDR3 is CASRDRVAGNTIYF.

On this clone itself: The CDR3 end lies 3 residues beyond the end of the read and is filled in from the germline J gene. This CDR3 is also generated by other DNA sequences in the sample. The chain joins TRBV18 to TRBJ1-1; TRBD1 might be the D (5 bases). The CDR3 is 16 amino acids. Germline lookup yields CDR1 KGHSH and CDR2 LQKENI. The part of the CDR3 DNA that was read is TGTGCCAGCTCACCACCTCTGCCGGGGGTAGGAGAGACC. This sequence encodes CASSPPLPGVGET. The CDR3 reads in full as CASSPPLPGVGETAFF.

Points on this clone: The read ends 3 residues shy of where the CDR3 ends; the end is completed using the germline J gene. This chain connects TRBV25-1 to TRBJ1-2, with TRBD1 matching over 7 bases. Germline V CDR1 and CDR2: MGHDK, SYGVNS. The junction had 1 base not matched to a gene; V was cut back by 7 bases and J by 2 bases. This CDR3 is 12 amino acids long. The CDR3 is CASTTGNYGYTF. The CDR3 DNA, read in part, is TGTGCCAGCACGACAGGGAACTATGGC.

A note on this clone: The read halts 3 residues ahead of the CDR3 end, with the missing end drawn from the germline J gene. V usage is TRBV5-1 and J usage is TRBJ1-4; D not certain. Trimming took off 5 bases at V and 8 bases at J, with 10 bases between the two ends. The CDR3 loop spans 12 amino acids. Germline loops: CDR1 SGHRS, CDR2 YFSETQ. The sequenced CDR3 bases are TGCGCCAGCAGAAAGGTTGGCGAAAAA. It is translated as CASRKVGEK. The full CDR3 protein is CASRKVGEKLFF.

Details on this clone: Sequencing ends 3 residues short of the CDR3 end; the germline J gene provides the rest. The chain couples TRBV30 to TRBJ2-3, with 7 nucleotides matching TRBD2. The germline CDR1 and CDR2 sequences are GTSNPN and SVGIG (reference sequence). The CDR3 length is 16 residues. Unmatched junction bases numbered 10, after V lost 3 bases and J lost 1 base. This chain's CDR3 is CAWRRDYTPGTDTQYF. Incomplete CDR3 DNA: TGTGCCTGGAGACGGGACTATACCCCTGGCACAGATACG.

Comments on this clone: Germline and junction disagree at one end, which may indicate a read error. Sequencing ends 3 residues short of the CDR3 end; the germline J gene provides the rest. This chain links TRBV7-9 with TRBJ2-3, with D tentatively TRBD2 (6 bases). Looked up from germline, CDR1 is SEHNR and CDR2 is FQNEAQ (reference sequence). CDR3 size: 12 residues. The CDR3 reads CASSRGSETQYF. CDR3 DNA (partial): TGTGCCAGCAGCCGGGGGTCAGAGACG.